This passage covers 21 T cell receptor beta chains from one sample sequenced in a study of breast tumors, draining lymph nodes, adjacent tissues. TCRdb fed the multiplex PCR reads into MiXCR, producing one record per CDR3 protein. The sample holds fewer than 150,000 distinct CDR3 sequences, 20% to 25% seen once. Axillary draining lymph nodes of breast cancer patients supplied the node samples. Sequencing was performed on axillary lymph node tissue. Receptors originate from a female donor with breast cancer. Some clones in this sample may be carry-over from other donors' samples.

This clonotype was counted at least ten times. The rearrangement uses TRBV9 and TRBJ2-1, with 9 nucleotides matching TRBD1. CDR1 SGDLS and CDR2 YYNGEE come from the germline V gene. V trimming: 4 bases; J trimming: 0 bases; junction bases outside the gene matches: 17. The CDR3 has 20 amino acids. This CDR3 reads CASSFSQTGGIEGSYNEQFF. The DNA of the CDR3 is TGTGCCAGCAGCTTCAGTCAGACAGGGGGGATCGAGGGCTCCTACAATGAGCAGTTCTTC. Supplemented by reference TRBV9 and TRBJ2-1, the full variable domain reads DSGVTQTPKHLITATGQRVTLRCSPRSGDLSVYWYQQSLDQGLQFLIQYYNGEERAKGNILERFSAQQFPDLHSELNLSSLELGDSALYFCASSFSQTGGIEGSYNEQFFGPGTRLTVL.

Many counts were recorded for this clonotype. This chain joins TRBV7-8 and TRBJ2-7; 8 bases map to TRBD2. Germline assignment: CDR1 SGHVS and CDR2 FQNEAQ. The CDR3 loop spans 14 amino acids. The J segment lost 3 bases and the V segment lost 2 bases, leaving 3 bases of the junction unmatched. The CDR3 DNA sequence: TGTGCCAGCAGCTTAACCAGCGGGAGCTACGAGCAGTACTTC. This translates into CASSLTSGSYEQYF.

This clonotype has a count of ten or more. This chain connects TRBV2 to TRBJ2-6, with TRBD2 identical over 9 bases. CDR1 is SNHLY and CDR2 is FYNNEI in the germline V gene. Trimming at V came to 6 bases and at J to 0 bases, leaving 15 bases not matched to a gene. The length of the CDR3 is 20 residues. Here the CDR3 DNA reads TGTGCCAGCAGCTATACCTCCCTAGCGGGATTTTCCTCTGGGGCCAACGTCCTGACTTTC. Protein product: CASSYTSLAGFSSGANVLTF.

In its sample, this clonotype was seen many times. The gene calls are TRBV5-1 and TRBJ1-3; 10 positions agree with TRBD1. Per germline, CDR1 SGHRS and CDR2 YFSETQ. The V gene end was trimmed by 3 bases and the J gene end by 8 bases; junction bases not matched to a gene: 8. The CDR3 is 15 residues long. The CDR3 loop reads CASSSPTGGLDTIYF. CDR3 DNA sequence: TGCGCCAGCAGCTCCCCGACAGGGGGCCTGGACACCATATATTTT.

As regards this clonotype: With a much larger clone just one base away, this may be a read error. The gene calls are TRBV3-1 and TRBJ2-7; TRBD2 matches at 7 bases. This CDR3 has 16 amino acids. Per the germline V gene, CDR1 is LGHDT and CDR2 is YNNKEL (reference sequence). In DNA, the CDR3 is TGTGCCAGCACCCAACTACTAGCGCCTCCCTCCTACGAGCAGTACTTC. Translated: CASTQLLAPPSYEQYF.

In this sample, this clonotype turned up many times. The V gene is TRBV5-5, the J gene TRBJ2-1; 14 nucleotides agree with TRBD2. CDR1 SGHKS and CDR2 YYEKEE come from the germline V gene (reference sequence). This CDR3 is built from 21 residues. V gave up 3 bases and J gave up 3 bases; unmatched junction bases: 17. The CDR3 DNA reads TGTGCCAGCAGCTCCCGCCTCGGACTAGCGGGAGGCCTCCTTTTCTACAATGAGCAGTTCTTC. Protein product: CASSSRLGLAGGLLFYNEQFF.

This clonotype was recorded many times. The rearrangement uses TRBV11-2 and TRBJ1-4, with 10 nucleotides matching TRBD1. Germline-derived CDR1 and CDR2 are SGHAT and FQNNGV. J gave up 7 bases and V 1 base, and 3 bases lay outside the gene matches. This CDR3 is built from 15 residues. CDR3 loop: CASSLGGTGAEKLFF. DNA for the CDR3: TGTGCCAGCAGCTTAGGCGGGACAGGGGCTGAAAAACTGTTTTTT.

This clonotype has ten or more counts. The rearrangement links TRBV20-1 to TRBJ2-3; 9 bases agree with TRBD1. After removal of 5 bases from V and 5 bases from J, the junction contained 5 bases not matched to a gene. The CDR3 has 13 residues. CDR1 and CDR2 (germline): DFQATT, SNEGSKA (reference sequence). CDR3 sequence: CSAPGQGLDTQYF. In DNA form, the CDR3 reads TGCAGTGCTCCAGGACAGGGGTTAGATACGCAGTATTTT.

This clonotype was counted between two and nine times. A single base separates this from a much larger clone, so it may be a read error. This chain joins TRBV4-1 and TRBJ2-1; D unresolved. This CDR3 has 12 amino acids. CDR1 is MGHRA and CDR2 is YSYEKL in the germline V gene. CDR3 sequence (DNA): TGCGCCGGCAGCCAAGATCGCGATGAGCAGTTCTTC. Its translation: CAGSQDRDEQFF.

This clonotype was observed many times. J is TRBJ2-7 and V is TRBV27; 9 nucleotides align to TRBD2. Germline loops: CDR1 MNHEY, CDR2 SMNVEV (reference sequence). The CDR3 length is 15 residues. V trimming: 8 bases; J trimming: 0 bases; junction bases outside the gene matches: 8. The CDR3 nucleotides are TGTGCCAGCGGGTCGAGCGGGAGGAGCTCCTACGAGCAGTACTTC. Amino acids: CASGSSGRSSYEQYF.

The sample holds many counts of this clonotype. V is TRBV20-1 and J is TRBJ1-6; D is uncertain. The V gene lost 4 bases and the J gene lost 10 bases, with 14 bases spanning the gap. The CDR3 is made up of 13 amino acids. Germline V lookup: CDR1 DFQATT, CDR2 SNEGSKA (reference sequence). CDR3 sequence (DNA): TGCAGTGCTAATATCGCGGGCGGGTCACCCCTCCACTTT. Translation gives CSANIAGGSPLHF.

The sample holds many counts of this clonotype. The chain is built from TRBV5-6 and TRBJ2-1, with D possibly being TRBD1 (6 bases). The CDR3 sequence is 16 residues long. The V end lost 4 bases, the J end lost 8 bases, and 22 bases lay between the germline ends. Germline V gene lookup returns CDR1 SGHDT and CDR2 YYEEEE. The CDR3 sequence is CASSLGTSLYGDEQFF. The CDR3 DNA is TGTGCCAGCAGCCTAGGGACATCCCTTTATGGGGATGAGCAGTTCTTC.

Comments on this clonotype: A much larger clone differs by one base, so this may be a read error. The rearrangement uses TRBV20-1 and TRBJ2-1; maybe TRBD2 (6 bases). There are 16 residues in the CDR3. With 2 bases removed from V and 8 bases from J, the gap between germline ends came to 22 bases. Germline assignment: CDR1 DFQATT and CDR2 SNEGSKA (reference sequence). CDR3 bases: TGCAGTGCTAGATGGGGGAGCGGGCAGAGTCCATATGAGCAGTTCTTC. Residues: CSARWGSGQSPYEQFF.

A word on this clonotype: A much larger clone differs from this one at a single base, so this may be a read error. The chain uses TRBV3-1 and TRBJ2-3; D possibly corresponds to TRBD2 (5 bases). CDR1 is LGHDT and CDR2 is YNNKEL in the germline V gene (reference sequence). CDR3 length equals 15 residues. The ends were cut back, 1 base at V and 8 bases at J, with 16 bases in the middle. The CDR3 is CASSQGTGSRRTQYF. CDR3 in DNA: TGTGCCAGCAGCCAAGGAACGGGAAGTCGGCGTACGCAGTATTTT.

In the case of this clonotype: Sequence at one end of the junction differs from germline and may be a read error. The chain combines TRBV11-2 with TRBJ2-7, with D possibly being TRBD1 (6 bases). In germline, CDR1 is SGHAT, CDR2 FQNNGV. The CDR3 is 14 residues long. The CDR3 sequence is CASSLSTGPYVQCF. The DNA for the CDR3 is TGCGCCAGCAGCCTCTCGACAGGACCCTACGTGCAGTGCTTC.

Details on this clonotype: A clone one base away is much larger, so this may be a read error. The V and J genes are TRBV18 and TRBJ2-1; 7 nucleotides match TRBD2. The CDR3 length is 15 residues. CDR1 is KGHSH and CDR2 is LQKENI in the germline V gene. The CDR3 bases are TGTGCCAGCTCACAACTAGCGCCACCCTACAATGAGCAGTCCTTC. Protein sequence: CASSQLAPPYNEQSF.

The sample holds many counts of this clonotype. This chain links TRBV7-9 with TRBJ2-1, with no clear D. The CDR3 length is 12 residues. V was trimmed by 0 bases and J by 6 bases, leaving 3 bases between them. Germline V gene sequence: CDR1 SEHNR, CDR2 FQNEAQ (reference sequence). As DNA, the CDR3 is TGTGCCAGCAGCTTAGCCCCCAATGAGCAGTTCTTC. Its translation: CASSLAPNEQFF.

The sample holds many counts of this clonotype. The V and J genes are TRBV5-1 and TRBJ2-2; 7 nucleotides agree with TRBD2. Germline-derived CDR1 and CDR2 are SGHRS and YFSETQ. The CDR3 totals 16 residues. Trimming removed 4 bases from V and 2 bases from J; junction bases left unmatched: 8. The CDR3 DNA is TGCGCCAGCAGCCTCGCAGCGGGACTAAACACCGGGGAGCTGTTTTTT. Translated: CASSLAAGLNTGELFF.

There are many counts of this clonotype. The rearrangement links TRBV20-1 to TRBJ2-1; D is unresolved. CDR1 and CDR2 from the germline V gene are DFQATT and SNEGSKA (reference sequence). The CDR3 contains 16 residues. The V and J ends lost 0 bases and 0 bases respectively, with 12 bases between them. For the CDR3, the DNA is TGCAGTGCTAGAGATCTGACTCAAATCTCCTACAATGAGCAGTTCTTC. Its translation: CSARDLTQISYNEQFF.

This clonotype was counted a few times. This chain connects TRBV11-2 to TRBJ2-5; D gene ambiguous. V lost 0 bases, J lost 7 bases, and 12 bases lay in between. CDR3 length: 14 residues. Germline values: CDR1 SGHAT, CDR2 FQNNGV. DNA of the CDR3: TGTGCCAGCAGCTTAGATCATAACTCTGGGACCCAGTACTTC. This codes for CASSLDHNSGTQYF.

J is TRBJ2-3 and V is TRBV7-2; 9 nucleotides line up with TRBD2. V shed 5 bases and J 4 bases; nucleotides not matched to a gene: 13. CDR1 SGHTA and CDR2 FQGNSA come from the germline V gene. There are 17 residues in the CDR3. This chain's CDR3 is CASSLSAASGDADTQYF. The DNA of the CDR3 is TGTGCCAGCAGCCTCTCAGCCGCTAGCGGGGACGCAGATACGCAGTATTTT.